The entry below gives a single TCR beta chain sequence along with its context. MiXCR, applied by TCRdb to the RT-PCR reads, yields one record per CDR3 protein. Here the sample spans fewer than 800,000 distinct CDR3 sequences, 14% being singletons. Germline lookup yields CDR1 KGHDR and CDR2 SFDVKD. This CDR3 comprises 15 residues. V was clipped by 7 bases and J by 4 bases; unmatched bases: 5. Input material: memory CD4+ T cells from blood. The source is a female donor in good health, serving as a healthy control. This chain uses TRBV24-1 with TRBJ2-1; TRBD1 aligns across 11 bases. The CDR3 DNA reads as TGTGCCACCAGGAGGGGACAGGGGGGATACAATGAGCAGTTCTTC. Its translation: CATRRGQGGYNEQFF.